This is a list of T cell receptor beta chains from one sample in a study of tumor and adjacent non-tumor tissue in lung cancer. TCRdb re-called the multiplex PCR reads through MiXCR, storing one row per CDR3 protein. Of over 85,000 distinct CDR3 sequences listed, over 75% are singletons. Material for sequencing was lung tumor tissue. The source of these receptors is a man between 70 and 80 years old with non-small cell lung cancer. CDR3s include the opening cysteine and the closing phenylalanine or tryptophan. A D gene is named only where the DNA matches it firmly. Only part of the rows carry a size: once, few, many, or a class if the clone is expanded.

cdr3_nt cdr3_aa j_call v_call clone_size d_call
TGTGCCAGCGGCTTAGCGCAACACAATTCACCCCTTCACTTT CASGLAQHNSPLHF TRBJ1-6 TRBV7-8 . .
TGCAGCGTCCATGAAGGGGGGCAAGTTCTGGAGACCCAGTGTTTC CSVHEGGQVLETQCF TRBJ2-5 TRBV29-1 . .
TGTGCCAGCAGTGATATCGAGGCAAGGACCAATCAGCCCCAGCATTTT CASSDIEARTNQPQHF TRBJ1-5 TRBV6-1 . .
TGTGCCAGCACGCTAAGGAGGGGCACCGGGTCCAATGGGCAGTTCTTC CASTLRRGTGSNGQFF TRBJ2-1 TRBV6-1 . .
TGTGCTAGTGGTCATGACAGAAATCAACCCCAGCATTTT CASGHDRNQPQHF TRBJ1-5 TRBV12-5 . .
TGTGCCAGCAGCACCGGGACAGGGCCCTCCTACAAGCAGTATTTT CASSTGTGPSYKQYF TRBJ2-3 TRBV11-2 . TRBD1
TGCGCCAGCGTACCATACGCGGGGACTAGGTCCTACAATGAGCAGTTCTTC CASVPYAGTRSYNEQFF TRBJ2-1 TRBV4-1 . TRBD2
TGTGCCAGCAGTGCGGACGGAAACCAGTATGGCTACACCTTC CASSADGNQYGYTF TRBJ1-2 TRBV6-1 many .
TGCAGTGATAGCGAGACCACAGATATGCAGTATTTT CSDSETTDMQYF TRBJ2-3 TRBV20-1 . .
TGCAGCGTATCCGGGACAGGGAACTATGGCTTCACCTTC CSVSGTGNYGFTF TRBJ1-2 TRBV29-1 . TRBD1
TGTACCAGCAGTTTAGCCAATCAGCCCCACCATTTT CTSSLANQPHHF TRBJ1-5 TRBV12-3/TRBV12-4 . .
TGCGCCAGCAGTACTATTCCCGAAAACTATGGCTGCACCTTC CASSTIPENYGCTF TRBJ1-2 TRBV5-1 . .
TGTAGCGCCGAATCAGGGTCCGTATACACTGAAGCTTTCTTT CSAESGSVYTEAFF TRBJ1-1 TRBV29-1 once .
TGCGCCACCAGTGGAGGCGAATCTTCCTACAATGAGCAGTTCTTC CATSGGESSYNEQFF TRBJ2-1 TRBV10-1 . .
TGTGCCAGTACCCGGACGAGGGAGACTGAAGATTTCTTT CASTRTRETEDFF TRBJ1-1 TRBV6-1 . .
TGTGCCAGTAGTTTTCGAGACACACAGATAGCTTTCTTT CASSFRDTQIAFF TRBJ1-1 TRBV12-3/TRBV12-4 . .
TGTGCCAGGACTTGCACTAGCGCCTACAATGAACAGTTCTTC CARTCTSAYNEQFF TRBJ2-1 TRBV2 . TRBD2
TGTGCCAGCAGCCAGGGCGGGGGGCGATCCGAGCAGTACTTC CASSQGGGRSEQYF TRBJ2-7 TRBV5-6 . TRBD2
TGTGCCAGCTATGGACTAGCGGGAGTGGGAGCCGGGGAGCTGTTTTTT CASYGLAGVGAGELFF TRBJ2-2 TRBV4-2 . TRBD2
TGTGCCAGCCAGATTAGCGGGATGGATGAGCAGTTCTTC CASQISGMDEQFF TRBJ2-1 TRBV6-6 . TRBD2
TGCGCCAGCAGCCGATTTAGCTCCGGGGATACGCAGTATTTT CASSRFSSGDTQYF TRBJ2-3 TRBV4-3 . .
TGTGCCAGCAGTACATATCGGGGGCAGGGCAATCAGCGCCAGCATTTC CASSTYRGQGNQRQHF TRBJ1-5 TRBV12-3/TRBV12-4 . .
TGTGCCAGCAGTTTAGCTAATCAGCCTCGGCATTTT CASSLANQPRHF TRBJ1-5 TRBV12-3/TRBV12-4 once .
TGTGCCAGCAGCTTGGATAGGGGCGCCGGACGCACTGAAGCGTTCTTT CASSLDRGAGRTEAFF TRBJ1-1 TRBV5-5 . .